This T cell receptor beta chain stems from a study of blood T cell repertoires in COVID-19. Turning to the study itself: Whether acute or convalescent, the COVID-19 samples came from the United States, Italy and Spain.

Germline V gives CDR1 SGHTA, CDR2 FQGNSA. Trimming removed 5 bases from V and 8 bases from J; junction bases left unmatched: 6. There are 13 residues in the CDR3. Sequenced by immunoSEQ multiplex PCR; TCRdb stores in-frame clones only, minus some. The sample has some 80,000 clones, 86% seen once. The sequencing sample was made of peripheral blood. The TCR sequence derives from a human donor in a cohort sampled during active COVID-19. This chain links TRBV7-2 with TRBJ2-1; 7 bases align to TRBD2. The CDR3 DNA sequence: TGTGCCAGCAGCAGCGGGAATGAAGATGAGCAGTTCTTC. This gives the protein CASSSGNEDEQFF.